These T cell receptor beta chains were read from a single sample in a study of breast tumors, draining lymph nodes, adjacent tissues. One entry per CDR3 protein results from TCRdb running MiXCR on the multiplex PCR reads. The table has fewer than 150,000 distinct CDR3 sequences, less than 25% seen once. The specimen sequenced was axillary lymph node tissue. Every receptor here comes from a female donor with breast cancer. Some clones in this sample may be carry-over from other donors' samples. The CDR3 runs from the conserved cysteine through the conserved F or W. The order of the fields is clone size, V gene, J gene, D gene, CDR3 protein, CDR3 DNA. D genes are given only for firm matches. A row's size may be missing; if present it is once, few, many or a size class.

clone_size: many; v_call: TRBV28; j_call: TRBJ2-7; d_call: TRBD1; cdr3_aa: CASSSTGASYEQYF; cdr3_nt: TGTGCCAGCAGCTCTACAGGGGCTTCCTACGAGCAGTACTTC
clone_size: many; v_call: TRBV10-3; j_call: TRBJ2-7; d_call: TRBD2; cdr3_aa: CATRSTSGTHEQYF; cdr3_nt: TGTGCCACCCGATCGACTAGCGGGACGCACGAGCAGTACTTC
clone_size: many; v_call: TRBV5-8; j_call: TRBJ2-3; d_call: TRBD2; cdr3_aa: CASTPPGTSGRSADTQYF; cdr3_nt: TGTGCCAGCACCCCCCCAGGGACTAGCGGGAGGTCGGCAGATACGCAGTATTTT
clone_size: few; v_call: TRBV28; j_call: TRBJ1-4; d_call: TRBD1; cdr3_aa: CASSVGQENEKLFF; cdr3_nt: TGTGCCAGCAGCGTAGGACAGGAGAATGAAAAACTGTTTTTT
clone_size: once; v_call: TRBV5-5; j_call: TRBJ2-3; d_call: TRBD2; cdr3_aa: CASSLDSGGTDTQYF; cdr3_nt: TGTGCCAGCAGCTTGGATAGCGGGGGCACAGATACGCAGTATTTT
clone_size: many; v_call: TRBV24-1; j_call: TRBJ2-1; d_call: NA; cdr3_aa: CATPAQGGPNEQFF; cdr3_nt: TGTGCCACCCCGGCTCAGGGGGGGCCCAATGAGCAGTTCTTC
clone_size: NA; v_call: TRBV25-1; j_call: TRBJ1-1; d_call: NA; cdr3_aa: CASKRGFYTEAFF; cdr3_nt: TGTGCCAGCAAAAGGGGGTTCTACACTGAAGCTTTCTTT
clone_size: many; v_call: TRBV12-5; j_call: TRBJ1-6; d_call: NA; cdr3_aa: CASGPGGPYNSPLHF; cdr3_nt: TGTGCTAGTGGTCCCGGAGGGCCCTATAATTCACCCCTCCACTTT
clone_size: many; v_call: TRBV5-1; j_call: TRBJ2-3; d_call: TRBD2; cdr3_aa: CASSLSGRSTDTQYF; cdr3_nt: TGCGCCAGCAGCTTAAGCGGGAGAAGCACAGATACGCAGTATTTT
clone_size: NA; v_call: TRBV18; j_call: TRBJ2-1; d_call: NA; cdr3_aa: CASSPPDSIYNEQFF; cdr3_nt: TGTGCCAGCTCACCACCTGACAGTATATACAATGAGCAGTTCTTC
clone_size: many; v_call: TRBV9; j_call: TRBJ2-1; d_call: TRBD2; cdr3_aa: CASSVGLAAYNEQFF; cdr3_nt: TGTGCCAGCAGCGTAGGACTAGCAGCGTACAATGAGCAGTTCTTC
clone_size: many; v_call: TRBV24-1; j_call: TRBJ2-1; d_call: TRBD2; cdr3_aa: CATSSGRFNEQFF; cdr3_nt: TGTGCCACCAGTAGCGGGAGGTTTAATGAGCAGTTCTTC
clone_size: few; v_call: TRBV18; j_call: TRBJ1-5; d_call: NA; cdr3_aa: CASSPGRYSNQPQHF; cdr3_nt: TGTGCCAGCTCACCAGGCAGATATAGCAATCAGCCCCAGCATTTT
clone_size: many; v_call: TRBV20-1; j_call: TRBJ2-1; d_call: TRBD2; cdr3_aa: CSARFSGRRYNEQFF; cdr3_nt: TGCAGTGCTAGATTCAGCGGGAGGAGGTACAATGAGCAGTTCTTC
clone_size: many; v_call: TRBV6-5; j_call: TRBJ1-5; d_call: TRBD1; cdr3_aa: CASSLTGGVNQPQHF; cdr3_nt: TGTGCCAGCAGTTTGACAGGGGGAGTCAATCAGCCCCAGCATTTT
clone_size: few; v_call: TRBV6-1; j_call: TRBJ1-4; d_call: NA; cdr3_aa: CASPGYGGPTNEKLFF; cdr3_nt: TGTGCCAGCCCAGGCTACGGGGGACCAACTAATGAAAAACTGTTTTTT
clone_size: many; v_call: TRBV5-1; j_call: TRBJ2-7; d_call: TRBD1; cdr3_aa: CASSSDRSYEQYF; cdr3_nt: TGCGCCAGCAGCTCGGACAGGAGCTACGAGCAGTACTTC
clone_size: many; v_call: TRBV7-2; j_call: TRBJ1-2; d_call: NA; cdr3_aa: CADQVGGYGYTF; cdr3_nt: TGTGCAGATCAGGTGGGAGGCTATGGCTACACCTTC
clone_size: many; v_call: TRBV5-1; j_call: TRBJ2-2; d_call: TRBD2; cdr3_aa: CASSFETSGIGELFF; cdr3_nt: TGCGCCAGCAGCTTCGAGACTAGCGGGATCGGGGAGCTGTTTTTT
clone_size: many; v_call: TRBV20-1; j_call: TRBJ1-2; d_call: NA; cdr3_aa: CSARDGTARGRNYGYTF; cdr3_nt: TGCAGTGCTAGAGATGGTACGGCGAGGGGTAGAAACTATGGCTACACCTTC
clone_size: many; v_call: TRBV5-1; j_call: TRBJ2-3; d_call: NA; cdr3_aa: CASSLGGGTDTQYF; cdr3_nt: TGCGCCAGCAGCTTGGGGGGCGGCACAGATACGCAGTATTTT
clone_size: many; v_call: TRBV30; j_call: TRBJ1-2; d_call: NA; cdr3_aa: CAWSVAENYGYTF; cdr3_nt: TGTGCCTGGAGTGTAGCAGAGAACTATGGCTACACCTTC
clone_size: many; v_call: TRBV11-3; j_call: TRBJ2-3; d_call: TRBD2; cdr3_aa: CASSPGLASRDTQYF; cdr3_nt: TGTGCCAGCAGCCCGGGACTAGCCTCAAGGGATACGCAGTATTTT
clone_size: many; v_call: TRBV30; j_call: TRBJ2-1; d_call: TRBD2; cdr3_aa: CAWTRAVQREFPFF; cdr3_nt: TGTGCCTGGACCAGGGCGGTACAGCGGGAGTTTCCGTTCTTC
clone_size: many; v_call: TRBV4-1; j_call: TRBJ2-7; d_call: TRBD1; cdr3_aa: CASSQEQGPRYEQYF; cdr3_nt: TGCGCCAGCAGCCAAGAACAGGGGCCCCGCTACGAGCAGTACTTC
clone_size: few; v_call: TRBV7-3; j_call: TRBJ1-1; d_call: TRBD1; cdr3_aa: CASSLRTGEAFF; cdr3_nt: TGTGCCAGCAGCCTTAGGACAGGGGAAGCTTTCTTT
clone_size: many; v_call: TRBV15; j_call: TRBJ1-2; d_call: NA; cdr3_aa: CATSRDLKYTF; cdr3_nt: TGTGCCACCAGCAGAGATTTAAAATACACCTTC
clone_size: few; v_call: TRBV18; j_call: TRBJ1-3; d_call: NA; cdr3_aa: CASSPQDASAGNTIYF; cdr3_nt: TGTGCCAGCTCACCACAAGACGCTTCGGCTGGAAACACCATATATTTT
clone_size: many; v_call: TRBV12-3/TRBV12-4; j_call: TRBJ1-3; d_call: NA; cdr3_aa: CASSFRTVLSGNTIYF; cdr3_nt: TGTGCCAGCAGTTTTCGGACAGTCCTCTCTGGAAACACCATATATTTT
clone_size: many; v_call: TRBV10-1; j_call: TRBJ2-7; d_call: TRBD2; cdr3_aa: CASSDRKGRGLDYEQYF; cdr3_nt: TGCGCCAGCAGTGACCGAAAGGGCAGGGGACTAGACTACGAGCAGTACTTC
clone_size: many; v_call: TRBV24-1; j_call: TRBJ1-2; d_call: TRBD1; cdr3_aa: CATSDPRTGGVYGYTF; cdr3_nt: TGTGCCACCAGTGACCCCAGGACAGGGGGAGTCTATGGCTACACCTTC
clone_size: many; v_call: TRBV2; j_call: TRBJ1-5; d_call: NA; cdr3_aa: CASGLKTGNNQPQHF; cdr3_nt: TGTGCCAGCGGGCTAAAGACAGGCAACAATCAGCCCCAGCATTTT
clone_size: many; v_call: TRBV2; j_call: TRBJ1-6; d_call: NA; cdr3_aa: CASIRDVGNSPLHF; cdr3_nt: TGTGCCAGCATTAGGGATGTAGGGAATTCACCCCTCCACTTT
clone_size: many; v_call: TRBV18; j_call: TRBJ2-2; d_call: TRBD2; cdr3_aa: CASSPGTSANTGELFF; cdr3_nt: TGTGCCAGCTCACCGGGGACTAGCGCGAACACCGGGGAGCTGTTTTTT
clone_size: NA; v_call: TRBV12-3/TRBV12-4; j_call: TRBJ1-3; d_call: NA; cdr3_aa: CASSLSVNPGNTIYF; cdr3_nt: TGTGCCAGCAGTTTGAGCGTAAACCCTGGAAACACCATATATTTT
clone_size: many; v_call: TRBV5-5; j_call: TRBJ2-7; d_call: TRBD1; cdr3_aa: CASSPLGQNYEQYF; cdr3_nt: TGTGCCAGCAGCCCCCTGGGACAGAACTACGAGCAGTACTTC
clone_size: few; v_call: TRBV27; j_call: TRBJ2-7; d_call: NA; cdr3_aa: CASSLNSPGASSYEQYF; cdr3_nt: TGTGCCAGCAGTTTAAATTCCCCAGGGGCGAGCTCCTACGAGCAGTACTTC
clone_size: many; v_call: TRBV7-2; j_call: TRBJ2-3; d_call: TRBD2; cdr3_aa: CASSSKRGVSGRSDTQYF; cdr3_nt: TGTGCCAGCAGCTCCAAGAGGGGAGTAAGCGGGAGATCAGATACGCAGTATTTT
clone_size: many; v_call: TRBV7-8; j_call: TRBJ2-6; d_call: NA; cdr3_aa: CGSRSGANVLTF; cdr3_nt: TGTGGTTCGCGGTCAGGGGCCAACGTCCTGACTTTC
clone_size: few; v_call: TRBV27; j_call: TRBJ1-3; d_call: TRBD1; cdr3_aa: CASRSTGAGGNTIYF; cdr3_nt: TGTGCCAGCAGGTCTACAGGGGCAGGTGGAAACACCATATATTTT
clone_size: NA; v_call: TRBV19; j_call: TRBJ1-1; d_call: NA; cdr3_aa: CASSIGTTEAFF; cdr3_nt: TGTGCCAGTAGTATCGGGACGACTGAAGCTTTCTTT
clone_size: many; v_call: TRBV30; j_call: TRBJ2-2; d_call: NA; cdr3_aa: CAWSVIAGGTTGELFF; cdr3_nt: TGTGCCTGGAGTGTAATCGCAGGGGGGACCACCGGGGAGCTGTTTTTT
clone_size: many; v_call: TRBV12-3/TRBV12-4; j_call: TRBJ2-7; d_call: TRBD1; cdr3_aa: CASTTGNHEQYF; cdr3_nt: TGTGCCAGTACGACAGGGAACCACGAGCAGTACTTC
clone_size: many; v_call: TRBV18; j_call: TRBJ2-3; d_call: NA; cdr3_aa: CASSPTGGGRTDTQYF; cdr3_nt: TGTGCCAGCTCACCCACCGGAGGGGGACGCACAGATACGCAGTATTTT
clone_size: many; v_call: TRBV6-6; j_call: TRBJ2-3; d_call: NA; cdr3_aa: CASSGGLFDTQYF; cdr3_nt: TGTGCCAGCAGCGGCGGGCTGTTTGATACGCAGTATTTT